Sequencing of this TCR beta chain was carried out in a study of T cells in Graves' hyperthyroidism and ophthalmopathy. This CDR3 region has 15 residues. The J segment lost 4 bases and the V segment lost 3 bases, leaving 4 bases of the junction unmatched. Amplification yielded TCR beta CDR3 regions, with RNA transcripts as the source. HTBI primers were the set used in a first-round RT-PCR of the TCR CDR3. One entry per CDR3 protein, called by TCRdb with MiXCR from the multiplex PCR reads. This table has 300,000 to 350,000 distinct CDR3 sequences, around a sixth appearing once. The table lists this clonotype with many counts.

This receptor was identified in a woman between 45 and 60 years old with Graves' hyperthyroidism. Sequencing was done on a sample of blood. This chain connects TRBV12-3 or TRBV12-4 to TRBJ2-1; 9 bases align to TRBD1. CDR3 region: CASSFQGQGYNEQFF. The CDR3 bases are TGTGCCAGCAGTTTTCAGGGACAGGGTTACAATGAGCAGTTCTTC.